This T cell receptor beta chain was sequenced in a study of CD8 T cells in ankylosing spondylitis. Study-level findings and limits: The clones that were linked to disease were reported to be significantly enriched in matched synovial fluid samples from ankylosing spondylitis patients. A TCR beta motif of roughly eight highly homologous variants seemed to mark ankylosing spondylitis blood. Both synovial fluid and blood in reactive arthritis had previously been reported to carry some motif variants.

Trimming stripped 2 bases from V and 7 bases from J, with 2 bases between. CDR3 length equals 11 residues. CDR1 and CDR2 (germline): SNHLY, FYNNEI. This clonotype showed up many times. Antigen unknown. 5'-RACE, quantitative and with molecular barcodes, yielded the TCR beta libraries. TCRdb re-derived calls from the 5' RACE reads in MiXCR, one entry per CDR3 protein. The profile shows about 92,000 distinct CDR3 sequences, approximately 9% of them singletons. Sequenced: blood, either unsorted or a sorted T cell fraction (not recorded which). The rearrangement joins TRBV2 to TRBJ1-4; D gene uncertain. This sequence originates from a male donor with ankylosing spondylitis or in good health (not recorded which). The CDR3: CASSETEKLFF. The CDR3, as DNA: TGTGCCAGCAGTGAAACTGAAAAACTGTTTTTT.